The clone carrying this TCR beta chain was seen ten or more times. The data belong to a study of neurological immune-mediated disorders. The V gene lost 1 base and the J gene lost 1 base, with 19 bases spanning the gap. This CDR3 has 18 amino acids. Germline CDR1 is SGHVS and CDR2 is FQNEAQ. TCRdb re-derived calls from the 5' RACE reads in MiXCR, one entry per CDR3 protein. The table has about 21,000 distinct CDR3 sequences, 15% seen once. This chain links TRBV7-8 with TRBJ1-1, with D unclear. This receptor was taken from a female donor with HTLV-1-associated myelopathy (HAM/TSP). The sequenced sample was PBMCs. CDR3 nucleotides: TGTGCCAGCAGCTTAGGTTTAGGGAAGAACGATTGGAACACTGAAGCTTTCTTT. Protein: CASSLGLGKNDWNTEAFF.